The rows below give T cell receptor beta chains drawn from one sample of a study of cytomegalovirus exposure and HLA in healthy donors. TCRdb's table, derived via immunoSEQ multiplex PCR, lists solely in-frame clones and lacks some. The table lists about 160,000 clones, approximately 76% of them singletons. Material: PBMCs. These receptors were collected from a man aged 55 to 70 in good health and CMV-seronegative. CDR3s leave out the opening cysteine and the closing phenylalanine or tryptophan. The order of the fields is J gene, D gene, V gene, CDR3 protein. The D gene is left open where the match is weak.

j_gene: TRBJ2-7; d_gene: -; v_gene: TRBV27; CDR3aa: ASSLGTVSSYEQY
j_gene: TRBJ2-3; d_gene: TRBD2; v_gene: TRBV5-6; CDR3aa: ASKSAGLVTDTQY
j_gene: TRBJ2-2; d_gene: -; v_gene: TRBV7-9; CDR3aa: ASSQRVEFTGELF
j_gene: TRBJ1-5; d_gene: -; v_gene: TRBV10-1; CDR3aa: ASSERTAFNQPQH
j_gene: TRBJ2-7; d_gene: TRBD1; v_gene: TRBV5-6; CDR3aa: ASILRGTGYYEQY
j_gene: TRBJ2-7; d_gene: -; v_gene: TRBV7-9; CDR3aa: ASSLASEAPSYEQY
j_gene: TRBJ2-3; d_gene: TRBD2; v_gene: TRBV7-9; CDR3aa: ASSRESGLLDTQY
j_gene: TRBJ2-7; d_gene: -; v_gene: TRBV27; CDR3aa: ASSPGGGPYEQY
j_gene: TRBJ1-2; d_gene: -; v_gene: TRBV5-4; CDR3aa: ASRRGAYYGYT
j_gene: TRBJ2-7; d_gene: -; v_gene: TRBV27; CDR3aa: ASSLSTSRWYEQY
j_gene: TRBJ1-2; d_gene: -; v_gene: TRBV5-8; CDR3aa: ASSLDRVVVGYT
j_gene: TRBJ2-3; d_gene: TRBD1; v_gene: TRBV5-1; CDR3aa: ASSLEGAPSTDTQY
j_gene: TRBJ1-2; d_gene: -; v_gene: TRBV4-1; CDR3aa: ASSQDPSGTYGYT
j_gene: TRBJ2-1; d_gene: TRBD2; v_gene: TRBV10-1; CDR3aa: ASSESGREAI
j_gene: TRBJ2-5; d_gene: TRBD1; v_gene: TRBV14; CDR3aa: ASSQDLGQGASETQY
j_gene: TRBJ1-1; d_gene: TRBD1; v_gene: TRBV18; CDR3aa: ASSLRDRDTEAF
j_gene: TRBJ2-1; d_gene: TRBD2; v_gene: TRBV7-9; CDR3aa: ASSLETSGREKQF
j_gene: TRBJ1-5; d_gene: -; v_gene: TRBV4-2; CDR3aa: ASSQDNRNQPQH
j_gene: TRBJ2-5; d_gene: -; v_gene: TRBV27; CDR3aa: ASSPLGSRGKTQY
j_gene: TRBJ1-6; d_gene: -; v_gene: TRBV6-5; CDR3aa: ASKWATANSPLH
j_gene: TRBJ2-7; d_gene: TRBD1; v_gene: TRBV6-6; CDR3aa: ASTERTGVYEQY
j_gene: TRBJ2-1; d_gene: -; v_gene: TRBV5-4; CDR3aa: ASSSWRGRGPGYNEQF
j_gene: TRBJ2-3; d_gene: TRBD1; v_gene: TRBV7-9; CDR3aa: ASSTQGAPDTQY
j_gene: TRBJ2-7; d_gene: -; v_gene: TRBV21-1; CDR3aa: ASSKAQDRENSYEQY